Listed here are 10 T cell receptor beta chains from one sample, sequenced in a study of blood T cell repertoires in COVID-19. The protocol was immunoSEQ multiplex PCR, while the TCRdb copy is restricted to in-frame clones and leaves out a portion. The sample records approximately 150,000 clones, about four fifths being singletons. The sequenced material came from peripheral blood. These receptors came from a man in his 60s with active or convalescent COVID-19.

DNA for the CDR3: TGTGCCAGTAGTATAGTTGCACTCGTCGGCACAGATACGCAGTATTTT. This translates into CASSIVALVGTDTQYF. The V gene is TRBV19, the J gene TRBJ2-3; D is unclear. This CDR3 has 16 residues. The V end was cut by 1 base, the J end by 1 base, with 12 bases between. CDR1 LNHDA and CDR2 SQIVND come from the germline V gene (reference sequence).

This clone was seen just once. The rearrangement uses TRBV18 and TRBJ2-1; 7 nucleotides match TRBD1. The CDR3 runs to 16 residues. Trimming at V came to 4 bases and at J to 0 bases, leaving 6 bases not matched to a gene. The germline gives CDR1 KGHSH, CDR2 LQKENI. DNA for the CDR3: TGTGCCAGCTCACGCAGAGCAGGGGGCTCCTACAATGAGCAGTTCTTC. It codes for CASSRRAGGSYNEQFF.

The genes are TRBV18 and TRBJ2-2, with D perhaps TRBD2 (6 bases). CDR3 length: 15 residues. Trimming took off 4 bases at V and 2 bases at J, with 11 bases between the two ends. Germline CDR1 reads KGHSH; CDR2 reads LQKENI. DNA of the CDR3: TGTGCCAGCTCACGCCTAGCGCTTAACACCGGGGAGCTGTTTTTT. Translation: CASSRLALNTGELFF.

This clone was observed a single time. The chain combines TRBV3-1 (or the pseudogene TRBV3-2) with TRBJ2-3; 13 nucleotides agree with TRBD2. Germline-derived CDR1 and CDR2 are LGHDT and YNNKEL (reference sequence). There are 16 residues in the CDR3. Trimming at V came to 4 bases and at J to 4 bases, leaving 5 bases not matched to a gene. The CDR3 is CASSRALAGGADTQYF. The CDR3 DNA reads as TGTGCCAGCAGCCGGGCACTAGCGGGAGGGGCAGATACGCAGTATTTT.

The chain carries TRBV4-1 and TRBJ1-1; a weak D match, TRBD1 (6 bases). Trimming took off 4 bases at V and 5 bases at J, with 17 bases between the two ends. CDR1 and CDR2 from the germline V gene are MGHRA and YSYEKL. This CDR3 is 15 amino acids long. The CDR3: CASSPMGSQGTEAFF. CDR3 coding DNA: TGCGCCAGCAGCCCGATGGGATCACAGGGAACTGAAGCTTTCTTT.

This clone occurred a few times. The rearrangement links TRBV7-9 to TRBJ1-2; D call uncertain. CDR1 and CDR2 (germline): SEHNR, FQNEAQ (reference sequence). V was shortened by 1 base and J by 4 bases, with 10 bases between the two germline ends. CDR3 length equals 14 residues. For the CDR3, the DNA is TGTGCCAGCAGCTTAGGAGCGGAATTCTATGGCTACACCTTC. This encodes CASSLGAEFYGYTF.

The rearrangement joins TRBV11-3 to TRBJ2-7; the match to TRBD1 covers 11 bases. This CDR3 spans 15 amino acids. Trimming at V came to 1 base and at J to 5 bases, leaving 4 bases not matched to a gene. From germline, CDR1 is SGHNT and CDR2 YENEEA. CDR3 loop: CASSLGGQGANEQYF. The CDR3 nucleotides are TGTGCCAGCAGCTTAGGCGGACAGGGGGCCAACGAGCAGTACTTC.

The chain joins TRBV11-2 to TRBJ1-2; 11 bases are a match to TRBD1. Germline-derived CDR1 and CDR2 are SGHAT and FQNNGV. The CDR3 length is 15 residues. Germline trimming cut 1 base from V and 8 bases from J; bases unmatched to any gene: 6. The CDR3 DNA reads as TGTGCCAGCAGCTTAGGGACAGGGGGCTATGGCGGCTACACCTTC. This encodes CASSLGTGGYGGYTF. Looking up the rest from reference TRBV11-2 and TRBJ1-2 gives the full variable domain: EAGVAQSPRYKIIEKRQSVAFWCNPISGHATLYWYQQILGQGPKLLIQFQNNGVVDDSQLPKDRFSAERLKGVDSTLKIQPAKLEDSAVYLCASSLGTGGYGGYTFGSGTRLTVV.

This clone was counted a single time. Written as DNA, the CDR3 is TGCGCCAGCAGCCCCCGGACAGACGAAAACATTCAGTACTTC. Protein: CASSPRTDENIQYF. J is TRBJ2-4 and V is TRBV5-1; perhaps TRBD1 as D (6 bases). CDR3 length: 14 residues. CDR1 and CDR2 (germline): SGHRS, YFSETQ. V was clipped by 4 bases and J by 5 bases, with 13 bases between them. Full variable domain (remainder filled in from reference TRBV5-1 and TRBJ2-4): KAGVTQTPRYLIKTRGQQVTLSCSPISGHRSVSWYQQTPGQGLQFLFEYFSETQRNKGNFPGRFSGRQFSNSRSEMNVSTLELGDSALYLCASSPRTDENIQYFGAGTRLSVL.

As regards this clone: The junction departs from germline at one end; a sequencing error may be responsible. V gene TRBV7-2 combines with J gene TRBJ2-7; a weak D match, TRBD2 (6 bases). Germline V CDR1 and CDR2: SGHTA, FQGNSA. The CDR3 length is 15 residues. The CDR3 sequence is CASTLGGVPYYEQYF. The DNA for the CDR3 is TGTGCCAGCACCTTAGGCGGGGTTCCATACTACGAGCAGTACTTC.